The 13 T cell receptor beta chains below were found in one sample sequenced in a study of T and B cells in COVID-19 patients. From blood, about 250-500 ng of genomic DNA served as TRB template. TRB rearrangements were amplified by multiplex PCR with BIOMED2 TRB-A/B primers. TCRdb redid the calling of the multiplex PCR reads with MiXCR, one entry per CDR3 protein. The data show 11,000 to 15,000 distinct CDR3 sequences, 29% seen once. Material: blood. These TCRs come from a human donor who had recovered from COVID-19.

The CDR3 DNA is TGTGCCAGCAGCCGGAGGAATGCAGCGGAAGCTTTCTTT. Encoded protein: CASSRRNAAEAFF. The rearrangement joins TRBV13 to TRBJ1-1; no clear D gene. Germline values: CDR1 PRHDT, CDR2 FYEKMQ (reference sequence). V shed 5 bases and J shed 8 bases, with 15 bases lying between them. CDR3 length: 13 amino acids.

This sequence joins TRBV7-2 and TRBJ2-4; D ambiguous. The CDR3 has 16 residues. V lost 3 bases to trimming and J lost 0 bases, with 12 bases between them. CDR1 SGHTA and CDR2 FQGNSA come from the germline V gene. The CDR3 nucleotides are TGTGCCAGCAGCTTTATACCAGAACTAGCCAAAAACATTCAGTACTTC. Its translation: CASSFIPELAKNIQYF.

This clonotype has only a few counts. This chain joins TRBV6-1 and TRBJ1-2; D is perhaps TRBD1 (6 bases). The CDR3 runs 13 residues. Trimming left V 6 bases short and J 8 bases short, with 16 bases between. Germline V CDR1 and CDR2: MNHNS, SASEGT. The chain's CDR3 is CASRERTVRGYTF. The CDR3 DNA reads as TGTGCCAGCAGGGAGAGGACAGTACGGGGCTACACCTTC.

V and J are TRBV20-1 and TRBJ2-5; 9 bases are a match to TRBD2. CDR1 is DFQATT and CDR2 is SNEGSKA in the germline V gene (reference sequence). The ends lost 2 bases at V and 4 bases at J; junction bases unmatched: 8. The CDR3 covers 15 residues. CDR3 residues: CSARRSGTSRETQYF. For the CDR3, the DNA is TGCAGTGCTAGACGTTCCGGGACTAGCAGAGAGACCCAGTACTTC.

This clonotype showed up many times. The chain employs TRBV5-5 and TRBJ2-7, with unresolved D. Germline V gene data show CDR1 as SGHKS and CDR2 as YYEKEE (reference sequence). CDR3 length equals 14 residues. The V and J ends lost 3 bases and 4 bases respectively, with 14 bases between them. CDR3 coding DNA: TGTGCCAGCAGCTCTGGCTCCTCCGTGTACGAGCAGTACTTC. Translating it yields CASSSGSSVYEQYF.

This clonotype showed up just once. The V call is TRBV12-3 or TRBV12-4, the J call TRBJ1-2; 7 nucleotides line up with TRBD1. The length of the CDR3 is 15 residues. The V gene end was trimmed by 6 bases and the J gene end by 3 bases; junction bases not matched to a gene: 10. The CDR3 sequence is CASSAGTVHYYGYTF. As DNA, the CDR3 is TGTGCCAGCAGCGCCGGGACAGTACATTACTATGGCTACACCTTC.

The V call is TRBV5-4, the J call TRBJ1-1, with 10 bases that match TRBD1. V lost 4 bases, J lost 11 bases, and 5 bases stayed unmatched. The CDR3 is 12 amino acids. Germline V gives CDR1 SGHNT, CDR2 YYREEE (reference sequence). Here the CDR3 reads CASSPGTGEAFF. CDR3 in DNA: TGTGCCAGCAGCCCCGGGACAGGGGAGGCTTTCTTT.

This clonotype is a singleton in its sample. The DNA for the CDR3 is TGTGCCAGCAGTTGGGATCCGGGGGACAATGAGCAGTTCTTC. It translates to CASSWDPGDNEQFF. The rearrangement uses TRBV12-3 or TRBV12-4 and TRBJ2-1, with a possible D match to TRBD2 (6 bases). CDR3 length: 14 amino acids. Trimming removed 4 bases at V and 5 bases at J, with 12 bases between.

The chain links TRBV5-4 to TRBJ2-7; D unclear. Trimming cost V 2 bases and J 0 bases, with 6 bases left between them. Per the germline V gene, CDR1 is SGHNT and CDR2 is YYREEE (reference sequence). The CDR3 spans 13 residues. The CDR3 loop reads CASSFGSSYEQYF. Here the CDR3 DNA reads TGTGCCAGCAGCTTTGGCAGCTCCTACGAGCAGTACTTC.

This sequence joins TRBV20-1 and TRBJ2-7; 7 nucleotides match TRBD1. After removal of 5 bases from V and 0 bases from J, the junction contained 7 bases not matched to a gene. Germline V gene lookup returns CDR1 DFQATT and CDR2 SNEGSKA (reference sequence). The CDR3 covers 14 residues. This chain's CDR3 is CSAGRTGLSYEQYF. The CDR3 bases are TGCAGTGCTGGCCGGACAGGTCTCTCCTACGAGCAGTACTTC.

The V call is TRBV6-5, the J call TRBJ1-4; D is ambiguous. Germline V CDR1 and CDR2: MNHEY, SVGAGI. V shed 5 bases and J shed 4 bases, with 17 bases lying between them. The length of the CDR3 is 16 residues. The CDR3 DNA is TGTGCCAGCAGTGAAGGAGTGCAGTCCTTTAATGAAAAACTGTTTTTT. Translation: CASSEGVQSFNEKLFF.

In its sample, this clonotype ranks as medium-sized. This chain joins TRBV6-5 and TRBJ1-6; TRBD1 agrees at 8 bases. Looked up from germline, CDR1 is MNHEY and CDR2 is SVGAGI. The junction had 7 bases not matched to a gene; V was cut back by 5 bases and J by 10 bases. The CDR3 has 14 amino acids. CDR3 region: CASSTTGARSPLHF. Written as DNA, the CDR3 is TGTGCCAGCAGTACGACAGGGGCTAGGTCACCCCTCCACTTT.

In its sample, this clonotype was seen many times. This sequence joins TRBV6-1 and TRBJ2-5, with a weak D call TRBD2 (6 bases). Trimming removed 8 bases at V and 5 bases at J, with 15 bases between. CDR1 MNHNS and CDR2 SASEGT come from the germline V gene. The length of the CDR3 is 13 residues. The CDR3 nucleotides read TGTGCCAGCGGCGGGTGGGAGGCGGAGACCCAGTACTTC. Amino acid sequence: CASGGWEAETQYF.